The 27 T cell receptor beta chains presented below share a single source sample, sequenced in a study of T cells in tuberculosis. Repertoires were generated with immunoSEQ multiplex PCR, while TCRdb's copy carries only in-frame clones and drops some. The data contain 30,000 to 45,000 clones, approximately 94% of them singletons. The sequenced sample consisted of PBMCs. These receptors were obtained from a donor aged 10 to 29 with latent tuberculosis or without tuberculosis infection. Some clones in this sample may be carry-over from other donors' samples.

V usage is TRBV7-9 and J usage is TRBJ2-3; D may be TRBD1 (6 bases). The CDR3 runs to 13 residues. The germline gives CDR1 SEHNR, CDR2 FQNEAQ (reference sequence). With 4 bases removed from V and 4 bases from J, the gap between germline ends came to 9 bases. The CDR3 loop is CASSSGTSDTQYF. CDR3 coding DNA: TGTGCCAGCAGCTCTGGGACATCAGATACGCAGTATTTT. The full variable domain, with the rest looked up from reference TRBV7-9 and TRBJ2-3, is DTGVSQNPRHKITKRGQNVTFRCDPISEHNRLYWYRQTLGQGPEFLTYFQNEAQLEKSRLLSDRFSAERPKGSFSTLEIQRTEQGDSAMYLCASSSGTSDTQYFGPGTRLTVL.

The chain combines TRBV6-6 with TRBJ2-7; 12 bases map to TRBD1. The CDR3 runs 16 residues. V lost 8 bases to trimming and J lost 3 bases; unmatched junction nucleotides: 11. CDR1 is MNHNY, CDR2 SVGAGI, per germline (reference sequence). The CDR3 DNA follows: TGTGCCAGCTCAAAACAGGGACAGGGGGCTCACTACGAGCAGTACTTC. It specifies CASSKQGQGAHYEQYF.

CDR3 region: CAWSVEGEGTDTQYF. The CDR3 DNA sequence: TGTGCCTGGAGTGTAGAAGGGGAGGGTACAGATACGCAGTATTTT. The chain couples TRBV30 to TRBJ2-3; 7 bases are shared with TRBD2. With V trimmed by 0 bases and J by 3 bases, 6 bases remained unmatched. Looked up from germline, CDR1 is GTSNPN and CDR2 is SVGIG (reference sequence). The CDR3 extends over 15 amino acids.

This clone was recorded once. The gene calls are TRBV27 and TRBJ1-1; TRBD1 is a possible D gene (5 bases). V was shortened by 2 bases and J by 5 bases, with 12 bases between the two germline ends. Germline CDR1 is MNHEY and CDR2 is SMNVEV (reference sequence). The CDR3 length is 14 residues. This CDR3 reads CASSLGGGMTEAFF. For the CDR3, the DNA is TGTGCCAGCAGTTTAGGGGGGGGAATGACTGAAGCTTTCTTT.

The J gene is TRBJ1-5, the V gene TRBV29-1; D perhaps matches TRBD1 (5 bases). Per germline, CDR1 SQVTM and CDR2 ANQGSEA. V lost 4 bases to trimming and J lost 5 bases, with 9 bases between them. This CDR3 is 12 amino acids long. CDR3 region: CSVGGGDQPQHF. The CDR3 DNA is TGCAGCGTTGGGGGCGGGGATCAGCCCCAGCATTTT.

This sequence joins TRBV6-1 and TRBJ2-7; 9 bases line up with TRBD2. The CDR3 is 15 residues long. V shed 8 bases and J 5 bases; nucleotides not matched to a gene: 13. CDR1 MNHNS and CDR2 SASEGT come from the germline V gene. In nucleotides, the CDR3 is TGTGCCAGCCGGCTGGGTAGCGGGGGAATGGACGAGCAGTACGTC. Protein sequence: CASRLGSGGMDEQYV.

This clone was seen only a few times. The chain recombines TRBV5-6 with TRBJ1-2, with TRBD1 matching over 7 bases. The trim removed 0 bases at V and 3 bases at J, leaving 11 bases unmatched. This CDR3 region has 17 residues. CDR1 is SGHDT, CDR2 YYEEEE, per germline. CDR3 bases: TGTGCCAGCAGCTTGGCAAGGGGGCAGGGGCTTCACTATGGCTACACCTTC. Translation gives CASSLARGQGLHYGYTF.

The chain joins TRBV7-9 to TRBJ1-2, with D unresolved. CDR1 is SEHNR and CDR2 is FQNEAQ in the germline V gene (reference sequence). This CDR3 is 14 amino acids long. The V and J ends lost 5 bases and 3 bases respectively, with 13 bases between them. Here the CDR3 reads CASSLFDGDYGYTF. DNA of the CDR3: TGTGCCAGCAGCCTTTTCGACGGAGACTATGGCTACACCTTC.

The J gene is TRBJ2-7, the V gene TRBV27; TRBD2 matches at 9 bases. CDR1 is MNHEY, CDR2 SMNVEV, per germline (reference sequence). The CDR3 has 18 amino acids. Trimming cost V 2 bases and J 4 bases; bases outside gene matches: 15. Here the CDR3 DNA reads TGTGCCAGCAGTTTAGAGGAGCCGGGCGGGGGGGCTTCTTACGAGCAGTACTTC. This encodes CASSLEEPGGGASYEQYF.

Here the CDR3 reads CASSLAYSHPPNSPLHF. The CDR3 DNA is TGTGCCAGCAGCTTAGCTTACAGCCATCCCCCAAATTCACCCCTCCACTTT. The chain couples TRBV7-9 to TRBJ1-6; D unresolved. CDR3 size: 17 residues. From germline, CDR1 is SEHNR and CDR2 FQNEAQ (reference sequence). The V and J ends lost 0 bases and 7 bases respectively, with 16 bases between them.

The chain combines TRBV30 with TRBJ1-5; 7 bases agree with TRBD1. Trimming removed 4 bases from V and 7 bases from J; junction bases left unmatched: 7. Per the germline V gene, CDR1 is GTSNPN and CDR2 is SVGIG (reference sequence). CDR3 length: 13 residues. In DNA form, the CDR3 reads TGTGCCTGGAACAGGGGAGGAGAGCAGCCCCAGCATTTT. Translation: CAWNRGGEQPQHF.

The gene calls are TRBV12-2 and TRBJ2-7; the DNA was not used to check the table's D call, TRBD2. TRBV12-2 has pseudogene status. The CDR3 covers 16 residues. The chain's CDR3 is CASRGQRTSGFYEQYF. In nucleotides, the CDR3 is TGTGCAAGTCGCGGACAAAGGACTAGCGGCTTCTACGAGCAGTACTTC.

V is TRBV10-3 and J is TRBJ1-1; the match to TRBD1 covers 7 bases. The CDR3 sequence is 14 residues long. Trimming took 7 bases from V and 6 from J; bases not matched to a gene: 11. Germline lookup yields CDR1 ENHRY and CDR2 SYGVKD. The DNA for the CDR3 is TGTGCCATCACCCCGACAGGGTCAGGTTCTGAAGCTTTCTTT. It encodes CAITPTGSGSEAFF.

This chain connects TRBV14 to TRBJ2-7; 10 bases are shared with TRBD1. V shed 1 base, J shed 3 bases, and the junction held 0 bases outside the gene matches. In germline, CDR1 is SGHDN, CDR2 FVKESK. The CDR3 consists of 14 residues. Here the CDR3 reads CASSQGTGGYEQYV. The DNA of the CDR3 is TGTGCCAGCAGCCAAGGGACAGGGGGCTACGAGCAGTACGTC.

The gene calls are TRBV10-3 and TRBJ2-1, with a weak D call TRBD1 (6 bases). V gave up 3 bases and J gave up 4 bases, with 16 bases separating them. The CDR3 totals 16 residues. Germline CDR1 is ENHRY and CDR2 is SYGVKD. CDR3 coding DNA: TGTGCCATCAGTGAACAAGGGGGTCAGGGGTACAATGAGCAGTTCTTC. It encodes CAISEQGGQGYNEQFF.

About this clone itself: A read error may be the cause here, since a much bigger clone is one base away. Within the sample, other DNA sequences also encode this same CDR3. The chain has TRBV11-2 and TRBJ2-7; TRBD1 is a possible D gene (6 bases). From germline, CDR1 is SGHAT and CDR2 FQNNGV. The CDR3 runs to 16 residues. The CDR3 DNA reads TGTGCCAGCAGCTTACCCACGACAGGTTCTACCTATGAGCAGTACTTC. Its translation: CASSLPTTGSTYEQYF.

The V call is TRBV11-2, the J call TRBJ1-1, with TRBD1 as a possible D gene (5 bases). The V end was cut by 4 bases, the J end by 0 bases, with 9 bases between. CDR3 size: 14 residues. Looked up from germline, CDR1 is SGHAT and CDR2 is FQNNGV. CDR3 protein: CASSSRQLNTEAFF. The CDR3, as DNA: TGTGCCAGCAGCTCCCGACAGCTGAACACTGAAGCTTTCTTT.

V is TRBV6-4 and J is TRBJ2-7; a possible D gene is TRBD2 (6 bases). The CDR3 is 17 amino acids. CDR1 and CDR2 (germline): MRHNA, SNTAGT. V lost 0 bases and J 2 bases, leaving 17 bases between the germline ends. The CDR3 loop reads CASSDSISTGGPYEQYF. CDR3 DNA sequence: TGTGCCAGCAGTGACTCGATTAGCACAGGAGGGCCCTACGAGCAGTACTTC.

The chain couples TRBV19 to TRBJ1-5; D remains ambiguous. Per germline, CDR1 LNHDA and CDR2 SQIVND (reference sequence). This CDR3 comprises 14 residues. V was cut by 5 bases and J by 7 bases, with 15 bases left in between. CDR3 DNA: TGTGCCAGTAGTTCCTACCCTACTGTCCAGCCCCAGCATTTT. Translated, it gives CASSSYPTVQPQHF.

The V call is TRBV7-2, the J call TRBJ2-5; tentative D call: TRBD2 (6 bases). Germline lookup yields CDR1 SGHTA and CDR2 FQGNSA. V shed 1 base and J shed 2 bases, with 8 bases lying between them. The CDR3 is 14 amino acids. CDR3 amino acids: CASSLGGEQETQYF. CDR3 nucleotides: TGTGCCAGCAGCTTAGGCGGGGAGCAAGAGACCCAGTACTTC.

This clone is a singleton in its sample. The CDR3 loop is CASSQDRDRGIDEQFF. CDR3 in DNA: TGCGCCAGCAGCCAAGATCGGGACAGGGGTATCGATGAGCAGTTCTTC. The chain links TRBV4-3 to TRBJ2-1, with 10 nucleotides matching TRBD1. The CDR3 covers 16 residues. The V gene end was trimmed by 0 bases and the J gene end by 8 bases; junction bases not matched to a gene: 7. The germline V gene has CDR1 LGHNA and CDR2 YSLEER.

The V gene is TRBV19, the J gene TRBJ1-1, with D perhaps matching TRBD1 (6 bases). The CDR3 length is 13 residues. The germline V gene encodes CDR1 LNHDA and CDR2 SQIVND (reference sequence). With 6 bases removed from V and 4 bases from J, the gap between germline ends came to 12 bases. In DNA, the CDR3 is TGTGCCAGTAGCAGCCAGGGGACCACTGAAGCTTTCTTT. Translated, it gives CASSSQGTTEAFF.

This chain joins TRBV2 and TRBJ2-1; 12 bases line up with TRBD2. Germline CDR1 and CDR2: SNHLY and FYNNEI. The CDR3 length is 17 residues. J was trimmed by 4 bases and V by 5 bases; bases with no gene match: 9. The CDR3 region is CASSYRLAGGPYNEQFF. The CDR3, as DNA: TGTGCCAGCAGTTATAGGCTAGCGGGGGGGCCATACAATGAGCAGTTCTTC.

The chain has TRBV27 and TRBJ1-6; D unresolved. The V gene lost 6 bases and the J gene lost 0 bases, with 12 bases spanning the gap. This CDR3 region has 16 residues. Germline V gene lookup returns CDR1 MNHEY and CDR2 SMNVEV (reference sequence). This CDR3 reads CASSHRGSSYNSPLHF. The CDR3 nucleotides are TGTGCCAGCAGCCATAGAGGGAGCTCCTATAATTCACCCCTCCACTTT.

This clone was observed a single time. The chain links TRBV7-9 to TRBJ2-7; 10 bases are a match to TRBD1. CDR3 length equals 15 residues. J gave up 6 bases and V 7 bases, and 12 bases lay outside the gene matches. CDR1 and CDR2 (germline): SEHNR, FQNEAQ (reference sequence). DNA of the CDR3: TGTGCCAGCAACTCGAGGGACAGGGGTTCGATCGAGCAGTACTTC. Its translation is CASNSRDRGSIEQYF.

The table lists this clone with a few counts. The genes are TRBV18 and TRBJ1-1; no firm D call. This CDR3 region has 13 residues. Germline V gene lookup returns CDR1 KGHSH and CDR2 LQKENI. V was shortened by 2 bases and J by 9 bases, with 13 bases between the two germline ends. The CDR3, as DNA: TGTGCCAGCTCACCAGCGGGGAGCGAGAAAGCTTTCTTT. This translates into CASSPAGSEKAFF.

The V and J genes are TRBV27 and TRBJ2-7; a weak D match, TRBD1 (5 bases). V lost 9 bases, J lost 2 bases, and 8 bases lay in between. This CDR3 is built from 11 residues. Germline V gene lookup returns CDR1 MNHEY and CDR2 SMNVEV (reference sequence). The CDR3 sequence: CARQGPYEQYF. CDR3 nucleotides: TGTGCCAGGCAGGGTCCCTACGAGCAGTACTTC.